These 22 T cell receptor beta chains were all obtained from the same sample, sequenced in a study of vaccination and CD4 T cells after COVID-19. These TCRs are of unknown antigen specificity. As to treatment: 10-day PBMC culture with coronavirus spike peptide pools or control peptides (ViraFEST assay). The Oncomine TCR Beta short-read assay was applied to DNA of cultured CD4+ T cells. TCRdb itself ran the PCR reads through MiXCR, one entry per CDR3 protein. The sample has about 24,000 distinct CDR3 sequences, about 60% seen once. The sequencing input was CD4+ T cells from blood, cultured in vitro. These receptors originate from a human donor who had recovered from COVID-19.

The CDR3 DNA follows: TGTGCCAGCAGTCCCGGGACAGGGGGGCGGAATGATGGCTACACCTTC. This translates into CASSPGTGGRNDGYTF. This sequence joins TRBV5-6 and TRBJ1-2, with 11 nucleotides matching TRBD1. Unmatched junction bases numbered 12, after V lost 5 bases and J lost 6 bases. CDR3 size: 16 residues. CDR1 is SGHDT, CDR2 YYEEEE, per germline.

The chain uses TRBV2 and TRBJ2-5, with TRBD1 matching over 9 bases. Unmatched junction bases numbered 12, after V lost 8 bases and J lost 5 bases. The CDR3 spans 15 residues. CDR1 is SNHLY, CDR2 FYNNEI, per germline. The CDR3 protein is CASARGDRVSETQYF. CDR3 sequence (DNA): TGTGCCAGCGCCCGGGGGGACAGGGTCTCGGAGACCCAGTACTTC.

The chain joins TRBV20-1 to TRBJ2-4, with D tentatively TRBD2 (5 bases). The CDR3 length is 14 residues. The V end was cut by 5 bases, the J end by 1 base, with 12 bases between. Germline V gene sequence: CDR1 DFQATT, CDR2 SNEGSKA (reference sequence). The CDR3 DNA reads TGCAGTGCTGCCAGCGGAAGGGCCAAAAACATTCAGTACTTC. It translates to CSAASGRAKNIQYF.

This clonotype was observed a few times. This sequence joins TRBV27 and TRBJ2-5; no clear D. With 6 bases removed from V and 9 bases from J, the gap between germline ends came to 11 bases. Germline V lookup: CDR1 MNHEY, CDR2 SMNVEV (reference sequence). The CDR3 loop spans 11 amino acids. CDR3 loop: CASSSPVAQYF. The CDR3 bases are TGTGCCAGCAGCTCCCCAGTGGCCCAGTACTTC.

In its sample, this clonotype was seen a few times. This chain joins TRBV7-2 and TRBJ1-1; no definite D call. The CDR3 spans 12 residues. V was pared by 5 bases and J by 0 bases, with 4 bases between. Germline CDR1 SGHTA, CDR2 FQGNSA. In DNA, the CDR3 is TGTGCCAGCAGCCCCCTGAACACTGAAGCTTTCTTT. Translation gives CASSPLNTEAFF.

This clonotype showed up just a few times. The V gene is TRBV7-2, the J gene TRBJ2-1; 9 bases align to TRBD2. Looked up from germline, CDR1 is SGHTA and CDR2 is FQGNSA. The CDR3 contains 15 residues. The J segment lost 3 bases and the V segment lost 6 bases, leaving 6 bases of the junction unmatched. CDR3 DNA sequence: TGTGCCAGCAGTTCTCGACTAGCGGACTACAATGAGCAGTTCTTC. Amino acid sequence: CASSSRLADYNEQFF.

In this sample, this clonotype turned up a few times. The chain is built from TRBV27 and TRBJ1-6; 7 bases align to TRBD1. CDR1 is MNHEY and CDR2 is SMNVEV in the germline V gene (reference sequence). V was pared by 5 bases and J by 0 bases, with 10 bases of the junction left unmatched. This CDR3 is built from 18 residues. CDR3 amino acids: CASSPPPGQSSYNSPLHF. CDR3 nucleotide sequence: TGTGCCAGCAGTCCCCCCCCGGGACAGAGCTCCTATAATTCACCCCTCCACTTT.

The rearrangement joins TRBV6-4 to TRBJ1-2; D not certain. The germline V and J ends were trimmed by 0 bases and 0 bases, with 8 bases remaining between them. This CDR3 region has 15 residues. Germline CDR1 is MRHNA and CDR2 is SNTAGT. The CDR3 sequence: CASSDSAEANYGYTF. The CDR3, as DNA: TGTGCCAGCAGTGACTCTGCAGAAGCTAACTATGGCTACACCTTC.

In this sample, this clonotype turned up a few times. The chain employs TRBV6-5 and TRBJ2-7; D gene ambiguous. V gave up 0 bases and J gave up 6 bases, with 6 bases separating them. This CDR3 is built from 12 residues. CDR1 and CDR2 (germline): MNHEY, SVGAGI. The CDR3 coding sequence is TGTGCCAGCAGTTACTCTATCACCGAGCAGTACTTC. Amino acid sequence: CASSYSITEQYF.

This clonotype was picked up a small number of times. A junction end diverges from the germline sequence, so it may reflect a read error. The J gene is TRBJ1-3, the V gene TRBV6-1; D is possibly TRBD1 (5 bases). The germline V gene has CDR1 MNHNS and CDR2 SASEGT. The CDR3 sequence is 16 residues long. The CDR3 here is CASRDVGARTGNTIYF. The CDR3 DNA reads as TGTGCCAGCAGGGATGTAGGGGCGCGGACTGGGAACACCATATATTTT.

This chain uses TRBV7-2 with TRBJ1-4; TRBD1 matches 11 bases. With 3 bases clipped from V and 12 bases from J, the junction kept 6 bases outside the gene matches. Germline V gene sequence: CDR1 SGHTA, CDR2 FQGNSA. CDR3 length: 14 residues. The CDR3 bases are TGTGCCAGCAGCTTCGGACAGGGGGCAGCCCAACTGTTTTTT. This translates into CASSFGQGAAQLFF. Full variable domain (outside the CDR3, taken from reference TRBV7-2 and TRBJ1-4): GAGVSQSPSNKVTEKGKDVELRCDPISGHTALYWYRQSLGQGLEFLIYFQGNSAPDKSGLPSDRFSAERTGGSVSTLTIQRTQQEDSAVYLCASSFGQGAAQLFFGSGTQLSVL.

The chain carries TRBV20-1 and TRBJ2-1, with D hard to call. V lost 6 bases to trimming and J lost 6 bases, with 9 bases between them. The germline V gene encodes CDR1 DFQATT and CDR2 SNEGSKA (reference sequence). The CDR3 covers 11 residues. DNA of the CDR3: TGCAGTGCGTTGGACCGCAATGAGCAGTTCTTC. Amino acid sequence: CSALDRNEQFF.

The chain uses TRBV19 and TRBJ2-3; D call uncertain. V was cut by 3 bases and J by 2 bases, with 12 bases left in between. CDR1 and CDR2 from the germline V gene are LNHDA and SQIVND (reference sequence). This CDR3 has 15 residues. CDR3: CASSILEAATDTQYF. The CDR3 DNA sequence: TGTGCCAGTAGTATTCTAGAAGCCGCCACAGATACGCAGTATTTT.

The genes are TRBV25-1 and TRBJ2-7; D remains unclear. V lost 4 bases to trimming and J lost 5 bases, with 9 bases between them. The CDR3 is 12 amino acids. The V gene's germline CDR1 is MGHDK and CDR2 SYGVNS. The CDR3 coding sequence is TGTGCCAGCAGTGCCCTTTGGGACGAGCAGTACTTC. It yields the protein CASSALWDEQYF.

The rearrangement links TRBV24-1 to TRBJ1-6; D perhaps matches TRBD1 (5 bases). Trimming shortened V by 7 bases and J by 5 bases, and 8 bases separated the two germline ends. This CDR3 contains 13 residues. In germline, CDR1 is KGHDR, CDR2 SFDVKD. CDR3 residues: CATSRDHNSPLHF. CDR3 coding DNA: TGTGCCACCAGCCGGGACCATAATTCACCCCTCCACTTT.

V gene TRBV12-3 or TRBV12-4 combines with J gene TRBJ2-3, with D unresolved. V was clipped by 4 bases and J by 6 bases, with 5 bases between them. This CDR3 contains 11 residues. The CDR3 nucleotides are TGTGCCAGCAGTTACGCGGATACGCAGTATTTT. Amino acids: CASSYADTQYF.

The chain has TRBV6-5 and TRBJ2-7; D ambiguous. V dropped 1 base and J dropped 3 bases, with 7 bases sitting between them. This CDR3 region has 13 residues. In germline, CDR1 is MNHEY, CDR2 SVGAGI. The CDR3 DNA reads as TGTGCCAGCAGTTACTACCCAGACTACGAGCAGTACTTC. It translates to CASSYYPDYEQYF.

This clonotype has a handful of counts. The chain links TRBV6-1 to TRBJ2-7; D remains ambiguous. The V gene lost 1 base and the J gene lost 4 bases, with 2 bases spanning the gap. Germline V CDR1 and CDR2: MNHNS, SASEGT. There are 11 residues in the CDR3. CDR3 amino acids: CASSEGYEQYF. CDR3 bases: TGTGCCAGCAGTGAAGGATACGAGCAGTACTTC.

This rearrangement joins TRBV7-2 to TRBJ1-2; no firm D call. The V gene's germline CDR1 is SGHTA and CDR2 FQGNSA. The V end lost 5 bases, the J end lost 8 bases, and 15 bases lay between the germline ends. The CDR3 sequence is 13 residues long. In nucleotides, the CDR3 is TGTGCCAGCAGCCCATCCGGGGTCGGGGGCTACACCTTC. Protein: CASSPSGVGGYTF.

The chain recombines TRBV28 with TRBJ1-2; D gene ambiguous. V gave up 8 bases and J gave up 2 bases, with 6 bases separating them. CDR1 is MDHEN and CDR2 is SYDVKM in the germline V gene. There are 11 residues in the CDR3. In DNA form, the CDR3 reads TGTGCCAGCGAAGCGAACTATGGCTACACCTTC. Translated, it gives CASEANYGYTF.

This sequence joins TRBV7-2 and TRBJ1-5; D remains unclear. This CDR3 has 15 residues. V was cut by 3 bases and J by 4 bases, with 13 bases left in between. Germline CDR1 reads SGHTA; CDR2 reads FQGNSA. CDR3 loop: CASSFSGVINQPQHF. The CDR3, as DNA: TGTGCCAGCAGCTTTTCTGGCGTAATAAATCAGCCCCAGCATTTT. The variable domain in full, completed from reference TRBV7-2 and TRBJ1-5, reads GAGVSQSPSNKVTEKGKDVELRCDPISGHTALYWYRQSLGQGLEFLIYFQGNSAPDKSGLPSDRFSAERTGGSVSTLTIQRTQQEDSAVYLCASSFSGVINQPQHFGDGTRLSIL.

The chain links TRBV5-1 to TRBJ2-1; 13 bases match TRBD2. V shed 3 bases and J 7 bases; nucleotides not matched to a gene: 1. Germline V CDR1 and CDR2: SGHRS, YFSETQ. This CDR3 is 14 amino acids long. DNA for the CDR3: TGCGCCAGCAGCTCGACTAGCGGGAGGAATGAGCAGTTCTTC. Protein product: CASSSTSGRNEQFF.